The 20 T cell receptor beta chains presented below share a single source sample, sequenced in a study of CD8+ T cells in alopecia areata. It was cDNA, reverse transcribed from extracted RNA, that served as the sequencing template. Method: immunoSEQ multiplex PCR; TCRdb's copy keeps in-frame clones and lacks some. This table holds around 270,000 clones, roughly 50% found once. Treatment in this sample: oral pan-JAK inhibitor, 5-10 mg twice daily. This specimen consisted of CD4+ T cells sorted from blood, obtained at week 24, from a patient treated with tofacitinib. These receptors were obtained from a human donor with alopecia areata.

The gene calls are TRBV15 and TRBJ2-1; no reliable D call. The germline V and J ends were trimmed by 2 bases and 8 bases, with 19 bases remaining between them. The germline gives CDR1 LNHNV, CDR2 YYDKDF (reference sequence). The CDR3 is 16 residues long. CDR3 sequence: CATSRRAEGRPDEQFF. Written as DNA, the CDR3 is TGTGCCACCAGCAGACGGGCAGAAGGAAGACCTGATGAGCAGTTCTTC.

This clone showed up just a few times. V and J are TRBV5-5 and TRBJ2-1; 9 nucleotides match TRBD2. The CDR3 sequence is 15 residues long. Germline CDR1 SGHKS, CDR2 YYEKEE (reference sequence). With 2 bases clipped from V and 4 bases from J, the junction kept 4 bases outside the gene matches. CDR3 nucleotides: TGTGCCAGCAGCTTCTCCGGACTAGCGTACAATGAGCAGTTCTTC. Amino acid sequence: CASSFSGLAYNEQFF.

This clone has a handful of counts. The chain is built from TRBV28 and TRBJ2-7; D is unresolved. Trimming cost V 3 bases and J 3 bases, with 15 bases left between them. The CDR3 totals 15 residues. CDR1 is MDHEN and CDR2 is SYDVKM in the germline V gene. The CDR3 reads CASSFQAFGRYEQYF. CDR3 DNA: TGTGCCAGCAGTTTTCAGGCGTTCGGGCGCTACGAGCAGTACTTC.

The J gene is TRBJ2-7, the V gene TRBV7-8, with D unclear. V lost 4 bases and J lost 7, with 17 bases in between. Per germline, CDR1 SGHVS and CDR2 FQNEAQ. The CDR3 covers 14 residues. In DNA form, the CDR3 reads TGTGCCAGCAGCTCTCAATGGGAATCTGGGGAGCAGTACTTC. It is translated as CASSSQWESGEQYF. Full variable domain (rest looked up from reference TRBV7-8 and TRBJ2-7): GAGVSQSPRYKVAKRGQDVALRCDPISGHVSLFWYQQALGQGPEFLTYFQNEAQLDKSGLPSDRFFAERPEGSVSTLKIQRTQQEDSAVYLCASSSQWESGEQYFGPGTRLTVT.

The chain has TRBV4-3 and TRBJ2-7, with 8 bases identical to TRBD1. This CDR3 spans 12 amino acids. Germline V gene lookup returns CDR1 LGHNA and CDR2 YSLEER. The ends lost 4 bases at V and 6 bases at J; junction bases unmatched: 2. The CDR3, as DNA: TGCGCCAGCAGCCCGACAGGGGTCGAGCAGTACTTC. It codes for CASSPTGVEQYF.

This clone occurred a few times. The rearrangement links TRBV6-6 to TRBJ2-3, with D possibly being TRBD1 (7 bases). V lost 0 bases, J lost 12 bases, and 22 bases lay in between. The CDR3 is 16 residues long. CDR1 and CDR2 from the germline V gene are MNHNY and SVGAGI (reference sequence). CDR3 nucleotide sequence: TGTGCCAGCAGTTACTCGATACCGCAGGGGGGATCCTCCCAGTATTTT. Protein product: CASSYSIPQGGSSQYF.

The rearrangement joins TRBV7-9 to TRBJ1-1; 8 bases map to TRBD1. V was pared by 5 bases and J by 6 bases, with 5 bases of the junction left unmatched. The CDR3 is made up of 13 amino acids. CDR1 and CDR2 (germline): SEHNR, FQNEAQ (reference sequence). CDR3 DNA sequence: TGTGCCAGCAGCCCTGACAGGGGCGCTGAAGCTTTCTTT. This encodes CASSPDRGAEAFF. The whole variable domain, remainder taken from reference TRBV7-9 and TRBJ1-1, is DTGVSQNPRHKITKRGQNVTFRCDPISEHNRLYWYRQTLGQGPEFLTYFQNEAQLEKSRLLSDRFSAERPKGSFSTLEIQRTEQGDSAMYLCASSPDRGAEAFFGQGTRLTVV.

This clone came up once. This rearrangement joins TRBV2 to TRBJ2-7, with D unresolved. This CDR3 spans 13 amino acids. CDR1 is SNHLY and CDR2 is FYNNEI in the germline V gene. With 3 bases removed from V and 4 bases from J, the gap between germline ends came to 10 bases. In nucleotides, the CDR3 is TGTGCCAGCAGTGACAGACCGAATTACGAGCAGTACTTC. Protein product: CASSDRPNYEQYF.

The V call is TRBV30, the J call TRBJ2-3; TRBD1 is a possible D gene (6 bases). The CDR3 runs to 17 residues. The germline V gene encodes CDR1 GTSNPN and CDR2 SVGIG (reference sequence). V dropped 0 bases and J dropped 1 base, with 17 bases sitting between them. The CDR3 region is CAWSVLRTGMGTDTQYF. CDR3 in DNA: TGTGCCTGGAGTGTACTAAGAACAGGGATGGGCACAGATACGCAGTATTTT.

J is TRBJ1-1 and V is TRBV2; TRBD1 is a possible D gene (6 bases). Germline V gene sequence: CDR1 SNHLY, CDR2 FYNNEI. The V gene lost 7 bases and the J gene lost 1 base, with 13 bases spanning the gap. The CDR3 runs 14 residues. The CDR3 nucleotides are TGTGCCAGCATCTCGACAGGCTCGAACACTGAAGCTTTCTTT. This sequence encodes CASISTGSNTEAFF.

This rearrangement joins TRBV7-2 to TRBJ2-7; 7 positions match TRBD1. With 2 bases clipped from V and 5 bases from J, the junction kept 6 bases outside the gene matches. CDR3 length equals 14 residues. Germline loops: CDR1 SGHTA, CDR2 FQGNSA. CDR3 in DNA: TGTGCCAGCAGCTTAAAGACAGGGCTTAACGAGCAGTACTTC. It translates to CASSLKTGLNEQYF.

The J gene is TRBJ2-5, the V gene TRBV28; maybe TRBD1 (6 bases). The V gene's germline CDR1 is MDHEN and CDR2 SYDVKM. The germline V and J ends were trimmed by 4 bases and 5 bases, with 11 bases remaining between them. The CDR3 is 13 residues long. CDR3 region: CASSSQGQETQYF. DNA of the CDR3: TGTGCCAGCAGTTCCCAGGGGCAGGAGACCCAGTACTTC.

There are a few counts of this clone. CDR3 amino acids: CASSYGTGGAAGELFF. CDR3 coding DNA: TGTGCCAGCAGCTACGGGACAGGGGGCGCAGCCGGGGAGCTGTTTTTT. The gene calls are TRBV7-2 and TRBJ2-2; 12 bases match TRBD1. V lost 4 bases, J lost 6 bases, and 6 bases stayed unmatched. CDR1 and CDR2 (germline): SGHTA, FQGNSA. The CDR3 runs to 16 residues.

V gene TRBV27 combines with J gene TRBJ2-7; 8 bases align to TRBD1. The ends lost 5 bases at V and 11 bases at J; junction bases unmatched: 5. The V gene's germline CDR1 is MNHEY and CDR2 SMNVEV (reference sequence). This CDR3 has 11 residues. CDR3 loop: CASSHRGKEYF. CDR3 nucleotide sequence: TGTGCCAGCAGTCACAGGGGGAAGGAGTACTTC.

V gene TRBV6-5 combines with J gene TRBJ2-5; TRBD2 agrees at 7 bases. Trimming at V came to 4 bases and at J to 4 bases, leaving 3 bases not matched to a gene. Germline V gene lookup returns CDR1 MNHEY and CDR2 SVGAGI. CDR3 length equals 13 residues. CDR3 protein: CASSLAGPETQYF. The DNA of the CDR3 is TGTGCCAGCAGTTTAGCGGGCCCAGAGACCCAGTACTTC.

This sequence joins TRBV9 and TRBJ2-1; D uncertain. Germline CDR1 SGDLS, CDR2 YYNGEE. V lost 3 bases and J 7 bases, leaving 8 bases between the germline ends. The length of the CDR3 is 12 residues. This CDR3 is CASSEVWNEQFF. The CDR3, as DNA: TGTGCCAGCAGCGAGGTGTGGAATGAGCAGTTCTTC.

The genes are TRBV15 and TRBJ2-7; TRBD1 is a possible D gene (6 bases). V lost 1 base, J lost 5 bases, and 12 bases lay in between. Germline CDR1 is LNHNV and CDR2 is YYDKDF (reference sequence). This CDR3 contains 14 residues. CDR3 sequence (DNA): TGTGCCACCAGCAGAGGAATTTCAGGGGACGAGCAGTACTTC. The encoded protein is CATSRGISGDEQYF.

This clone has only a few counts. The gene calls are TRBV4-2 and TRBJ2-5; 12 bases agree with TRBD1. Losses at the gene ends were 0 bases for V and 5 bases for J; bases not matched to a gene: 7. The CDR3 totals 17 residues. Germline V lookup: CDR1 LGHNA, CDR2 YNFKEQ. The CDR3 loop is CASSQEGGQGAEETQYF. DNA for the CDR3: TGTGCCAGCAGCCAAGAGGGGGGACAGGGGGCCGAGGAGACCCAGTACTTC.

This clone was seen only once. The rearrangement uses TRBV30 and TRBJ1-1; TRBD1 might be the D (5 bases). V lost 3 bases and J 1 base, leaving 9 bases between the germline ends. Germline CDR1 GTSNPN, CDR2 SVGIG (reference sequence). This CDR3 comprises 13 residues. CDR3 coding DNA: TGTGCCTGGAGGGCTGACAGGAACACTGAAGCTTTCTTT. This gives the protein CAWRADRNTEAFF.

The chain recombines TRBV19 with TRBJ2-5; the D gene is possibly TRBD1 (5 bases). The CDR3 sequence is 14 residues long. Germline V gene lookup returns CDR1 LNHDA and CDR2 SQIVND (reference sequence). The germline V and J ends were trimmed by 5 bases and 0 bases, with 10 bases remaining between them. The CDR3 sequence is CASSVDSYQETQYF. As DNA, the CDR3 is TGTGCCAGTAGTGTCGACAGTTACCAAGAGACCCAGTACTTC. The whole variable domain, filled in from reference TRBV19 and TRBJ2-5, reads DGGITQSPKYLFRKEGQNVTLSCEQNLNHDAMYWYRQDPGQGLRLIYYSQIVNDFQKGDIAEGYSVSREKKESFPLTVTSAQKNPTAFYLCASSVDSYQETQYFGPGTRLLVL.